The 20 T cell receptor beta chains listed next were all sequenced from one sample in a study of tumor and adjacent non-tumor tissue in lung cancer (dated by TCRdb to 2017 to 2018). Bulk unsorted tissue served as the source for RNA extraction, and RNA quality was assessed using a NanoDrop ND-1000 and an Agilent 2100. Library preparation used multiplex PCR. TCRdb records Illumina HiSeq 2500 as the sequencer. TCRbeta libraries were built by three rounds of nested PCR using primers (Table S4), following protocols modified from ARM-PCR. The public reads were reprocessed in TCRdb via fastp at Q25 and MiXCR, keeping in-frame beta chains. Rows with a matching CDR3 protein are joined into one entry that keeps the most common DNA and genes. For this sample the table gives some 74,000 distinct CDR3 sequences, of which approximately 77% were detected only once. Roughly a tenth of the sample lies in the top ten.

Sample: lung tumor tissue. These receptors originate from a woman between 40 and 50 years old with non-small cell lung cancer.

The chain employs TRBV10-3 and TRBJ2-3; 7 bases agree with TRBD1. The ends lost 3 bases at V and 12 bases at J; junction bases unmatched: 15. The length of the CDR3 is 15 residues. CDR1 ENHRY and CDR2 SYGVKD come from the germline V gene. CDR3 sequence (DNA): TGTGCCATCAGTGAAAGACAGGGTGTAGGAGGTACACAGTATTTT. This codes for CAISERQGVGGTQYF.

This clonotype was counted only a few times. In nucleotides, the CDR3 is TGCAGTGCTGGGAGGGGAATTCGTGGGGACACTGAAGCTTTCTTT. Encoded protein: CSAGRGIRGDTEAFF. The chain couples TRBV20-1 to TRBJ1-1; a possible D gene is TRBD1 (5 bases). Trimming took off 5 bases at V and 3 bases at J, with 19 bases between the two ends. The germline V gene has CDR1 DFQATT and CDR2 SNEGSKA (reference sequence). CDR3 length: 15 residues.

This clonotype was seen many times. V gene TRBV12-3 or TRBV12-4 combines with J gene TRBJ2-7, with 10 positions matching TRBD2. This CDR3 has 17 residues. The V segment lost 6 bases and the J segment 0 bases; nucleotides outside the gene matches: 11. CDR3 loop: CASSSISGTSVSYEQYF. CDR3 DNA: TGTGCCAGCAGCTCTATCTCCGGGACTAGCGTCTCCTACGAGCAGTACTTC.

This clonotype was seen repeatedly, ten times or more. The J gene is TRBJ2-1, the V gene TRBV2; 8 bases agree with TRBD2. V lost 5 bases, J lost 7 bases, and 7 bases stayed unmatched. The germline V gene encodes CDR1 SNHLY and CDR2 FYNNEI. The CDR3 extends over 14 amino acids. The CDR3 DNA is TGTGCCAGCAGTCGGACTAGCAGTCTAAATGAGCAGTTCTTC. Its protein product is CASSRTSSLNEQFF.

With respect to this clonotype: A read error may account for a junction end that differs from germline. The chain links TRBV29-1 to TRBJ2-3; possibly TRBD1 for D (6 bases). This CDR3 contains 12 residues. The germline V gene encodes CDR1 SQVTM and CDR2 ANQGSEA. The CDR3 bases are TGCAGTGTCAGGGGAAGCATAGATACGCAGTATTTT. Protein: CSVRGSIDTQYF.

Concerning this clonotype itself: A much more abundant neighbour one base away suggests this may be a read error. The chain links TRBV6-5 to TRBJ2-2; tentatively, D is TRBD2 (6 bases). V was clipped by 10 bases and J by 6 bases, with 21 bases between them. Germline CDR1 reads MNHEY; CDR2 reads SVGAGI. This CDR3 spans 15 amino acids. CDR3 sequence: CANSRLERVPGELFF. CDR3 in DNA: TGTGCCAACAGCCGACTAGAGAGGGTGCCCGGGGAGCTGTTTTTT.

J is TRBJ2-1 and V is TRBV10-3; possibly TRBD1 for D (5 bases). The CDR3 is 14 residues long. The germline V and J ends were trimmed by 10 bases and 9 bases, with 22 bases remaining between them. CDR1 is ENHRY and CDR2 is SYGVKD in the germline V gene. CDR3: CATKGASVAGEQFF. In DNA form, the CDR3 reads TGTGCCACTAAAGGGGCCAGCGTGGCCGGTGAGCAGTTCTTC.

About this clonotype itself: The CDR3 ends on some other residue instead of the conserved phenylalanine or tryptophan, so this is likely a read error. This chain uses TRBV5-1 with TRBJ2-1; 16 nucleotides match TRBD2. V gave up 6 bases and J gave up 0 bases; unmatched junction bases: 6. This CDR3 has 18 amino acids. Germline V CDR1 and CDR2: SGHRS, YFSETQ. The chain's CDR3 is CASTPGLAGGGSYNEQFL. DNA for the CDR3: TGCGCCAGCACCCCGGGACTAGCGGGAGGGGGCTCCTACAATGAGCAGTTCCTC.

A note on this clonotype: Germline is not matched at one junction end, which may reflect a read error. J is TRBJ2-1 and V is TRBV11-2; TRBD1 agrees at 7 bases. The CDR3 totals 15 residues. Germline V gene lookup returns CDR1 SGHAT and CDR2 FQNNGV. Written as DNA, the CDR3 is TGTGTCAGCAGCTTAGGTGGGACAGTGTACAATGTGCAGTTCTTC. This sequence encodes CVSSLGGTVYNVQFF. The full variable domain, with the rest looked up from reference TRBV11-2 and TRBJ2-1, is EAGVAQSPRYKIIEKRQSVAFWCNPISGHATLYWYQQILGQGPKLLIQFQNNGVVDDSQLPKDRFSAERLKGVDSTLKIQPAKLEDSAVYLCVSSLGGTVYNVQFFGPGTRLTVL.

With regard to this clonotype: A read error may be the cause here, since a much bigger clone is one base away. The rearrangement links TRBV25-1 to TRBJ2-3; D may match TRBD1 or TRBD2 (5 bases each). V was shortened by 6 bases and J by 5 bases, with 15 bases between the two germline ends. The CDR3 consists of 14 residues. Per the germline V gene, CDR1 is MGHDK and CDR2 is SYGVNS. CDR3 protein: CASSPGTTIDTQYF. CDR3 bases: TGTGCCAGCAGCCCCGGGACGACCATAGATACGCAGTATTTT.

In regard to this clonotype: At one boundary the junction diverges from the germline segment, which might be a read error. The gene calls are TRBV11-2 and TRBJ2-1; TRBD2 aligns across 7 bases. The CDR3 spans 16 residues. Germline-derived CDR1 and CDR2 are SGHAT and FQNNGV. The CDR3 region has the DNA TGTGCCAGCAGCTTAGGGCCACTAGCGAGGCCCAATGAGCACTTCTTC. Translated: CASSLGPLARPNEHFF.

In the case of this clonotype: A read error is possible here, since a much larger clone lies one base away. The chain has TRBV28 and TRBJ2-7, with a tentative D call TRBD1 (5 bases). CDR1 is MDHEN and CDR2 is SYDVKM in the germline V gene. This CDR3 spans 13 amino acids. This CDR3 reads CANSLQGSYEQYF. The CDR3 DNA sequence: TGTGCCAACAGTTTGCAGGGCTCCTACGAGCAGTACTTC.

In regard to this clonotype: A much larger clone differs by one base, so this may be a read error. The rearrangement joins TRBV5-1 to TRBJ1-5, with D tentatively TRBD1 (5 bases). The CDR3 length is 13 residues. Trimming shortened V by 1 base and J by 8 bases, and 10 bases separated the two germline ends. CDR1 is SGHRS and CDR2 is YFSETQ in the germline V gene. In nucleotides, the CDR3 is TGCGCCAGCAGCTTGCTCGTGGGGGAGCCCCAGCATTTT. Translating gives CASSLLVGEPQHF.

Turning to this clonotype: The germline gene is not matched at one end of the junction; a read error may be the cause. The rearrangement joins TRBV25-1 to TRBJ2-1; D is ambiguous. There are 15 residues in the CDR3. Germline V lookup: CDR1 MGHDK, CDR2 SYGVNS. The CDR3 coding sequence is TGTGCCAGCAGTGAATTTGCTGACCTGGTCAATGAGCAGCTCTTC. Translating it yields CASSEFADLVNEQLF.

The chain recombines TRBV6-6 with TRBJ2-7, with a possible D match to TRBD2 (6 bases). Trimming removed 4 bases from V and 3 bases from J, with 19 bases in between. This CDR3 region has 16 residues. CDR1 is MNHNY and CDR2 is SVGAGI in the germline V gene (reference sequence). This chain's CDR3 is CASSSRGGVINYEQYF. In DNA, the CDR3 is TGTGCCAGCAGTTCTCGAGGAGGGGTTATCAACTACGAGCAGTACTTC.

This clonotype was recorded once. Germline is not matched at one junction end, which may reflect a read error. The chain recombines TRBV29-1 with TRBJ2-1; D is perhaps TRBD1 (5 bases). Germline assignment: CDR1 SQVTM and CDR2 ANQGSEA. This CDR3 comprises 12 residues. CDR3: CSGEWGNNEQLF. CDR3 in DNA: TGCAGCGGTGAGTGGGGCAACAATGAGCAGCTCTTC.

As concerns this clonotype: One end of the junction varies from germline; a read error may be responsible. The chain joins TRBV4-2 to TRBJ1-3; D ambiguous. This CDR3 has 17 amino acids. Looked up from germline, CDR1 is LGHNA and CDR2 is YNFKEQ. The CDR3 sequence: CASSQSLLRSSGNSIYF. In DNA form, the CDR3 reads TGTGCCAGCAGCCAGAGCCTCCTCCGCAGCTCTGGAAACAGCATATATTTT.

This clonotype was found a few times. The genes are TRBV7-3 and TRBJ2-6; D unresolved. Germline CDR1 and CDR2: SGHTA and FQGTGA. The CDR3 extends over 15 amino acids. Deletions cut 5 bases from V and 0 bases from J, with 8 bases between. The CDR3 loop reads CASSPLVSGANVLTF. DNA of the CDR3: TGTGCCAGCAGCCCACTCGTCTCTGGGGCCAACGTCCTGACTTTC.

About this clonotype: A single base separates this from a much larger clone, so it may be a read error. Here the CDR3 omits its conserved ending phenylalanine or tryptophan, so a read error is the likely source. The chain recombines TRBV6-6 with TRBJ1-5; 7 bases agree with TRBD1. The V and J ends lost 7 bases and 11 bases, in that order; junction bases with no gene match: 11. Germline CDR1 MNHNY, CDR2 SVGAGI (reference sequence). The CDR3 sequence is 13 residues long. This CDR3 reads CASNLNRGMAQHL. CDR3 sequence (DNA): TGTGCCAGCAATCTAAACAGGGGAATGGCCCAGCATCTT.

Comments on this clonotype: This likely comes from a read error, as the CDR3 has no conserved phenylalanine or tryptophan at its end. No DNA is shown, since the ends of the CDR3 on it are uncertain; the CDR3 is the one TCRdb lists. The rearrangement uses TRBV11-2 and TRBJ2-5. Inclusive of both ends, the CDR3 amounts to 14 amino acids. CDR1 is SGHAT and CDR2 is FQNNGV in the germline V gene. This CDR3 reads CASSSGAFQETRYS.